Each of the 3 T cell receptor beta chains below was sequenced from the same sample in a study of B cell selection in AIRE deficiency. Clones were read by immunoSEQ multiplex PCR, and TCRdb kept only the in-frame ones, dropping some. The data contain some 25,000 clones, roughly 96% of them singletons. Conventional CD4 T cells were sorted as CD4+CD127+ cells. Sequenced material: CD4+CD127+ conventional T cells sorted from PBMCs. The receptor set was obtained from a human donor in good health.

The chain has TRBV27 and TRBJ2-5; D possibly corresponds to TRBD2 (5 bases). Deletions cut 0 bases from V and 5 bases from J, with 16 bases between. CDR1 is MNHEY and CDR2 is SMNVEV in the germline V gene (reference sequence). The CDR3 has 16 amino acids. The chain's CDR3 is CASSLSASLRWETQYF. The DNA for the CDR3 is TGTGCCAGCAGTTTATCCGCTAGCTTGCGCTGGGAGACCCAGTACTTC.

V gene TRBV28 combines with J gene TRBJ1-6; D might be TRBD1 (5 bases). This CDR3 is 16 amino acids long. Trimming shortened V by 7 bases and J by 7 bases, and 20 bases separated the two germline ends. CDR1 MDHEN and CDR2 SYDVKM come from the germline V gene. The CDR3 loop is CASTISGGTGNSPLHF. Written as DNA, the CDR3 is TGTGCCAGCACCATCTCCGGGGGGACGGGGAATTCACCCCTCCACTTT.

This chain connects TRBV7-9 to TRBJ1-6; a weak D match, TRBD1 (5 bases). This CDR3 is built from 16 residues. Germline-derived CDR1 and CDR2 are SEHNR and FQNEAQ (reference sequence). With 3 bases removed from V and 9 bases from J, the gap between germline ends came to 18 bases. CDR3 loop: CASSFPGTQSGSPLHF. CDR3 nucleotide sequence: TGTGCCAGCAGCTTCCCCGGGACGCAGTCTGGTTCACCCCTCCACTTT.